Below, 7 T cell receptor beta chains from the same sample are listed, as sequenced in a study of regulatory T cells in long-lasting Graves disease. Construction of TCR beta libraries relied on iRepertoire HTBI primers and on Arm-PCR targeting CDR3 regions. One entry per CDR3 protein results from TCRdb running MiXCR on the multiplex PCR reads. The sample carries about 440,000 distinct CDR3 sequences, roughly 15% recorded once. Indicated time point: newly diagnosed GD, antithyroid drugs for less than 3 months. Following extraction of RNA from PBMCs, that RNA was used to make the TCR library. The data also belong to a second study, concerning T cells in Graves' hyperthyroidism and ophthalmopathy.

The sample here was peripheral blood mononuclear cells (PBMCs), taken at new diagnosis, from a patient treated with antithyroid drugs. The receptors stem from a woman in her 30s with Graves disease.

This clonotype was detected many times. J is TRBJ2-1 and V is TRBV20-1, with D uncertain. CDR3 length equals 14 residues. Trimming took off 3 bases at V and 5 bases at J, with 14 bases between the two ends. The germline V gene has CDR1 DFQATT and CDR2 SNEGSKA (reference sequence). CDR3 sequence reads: CSARDPGPHNEQFF. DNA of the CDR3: TGCAGTGCTAGGGACCCTGGTCCCCACAATGAGCAGTTCTTC.

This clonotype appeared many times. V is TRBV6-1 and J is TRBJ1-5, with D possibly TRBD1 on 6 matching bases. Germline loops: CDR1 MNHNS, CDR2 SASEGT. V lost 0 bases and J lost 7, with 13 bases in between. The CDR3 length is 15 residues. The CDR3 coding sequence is TGTGCCAGCAGTGAAGCGCTTTGGGGGGCCCAGCCCCAGCATTTT. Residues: CASSEALWGAQPQHF.

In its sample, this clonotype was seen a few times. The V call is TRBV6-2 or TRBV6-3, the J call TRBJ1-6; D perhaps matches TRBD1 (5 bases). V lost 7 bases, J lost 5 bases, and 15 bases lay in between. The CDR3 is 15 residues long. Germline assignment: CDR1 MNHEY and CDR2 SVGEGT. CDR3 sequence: CASTLTGAHNSPLHF. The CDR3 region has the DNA TGTGCCAGCACCCTCACCGGGGCCCATAATTCACCCCTCCACTTT.

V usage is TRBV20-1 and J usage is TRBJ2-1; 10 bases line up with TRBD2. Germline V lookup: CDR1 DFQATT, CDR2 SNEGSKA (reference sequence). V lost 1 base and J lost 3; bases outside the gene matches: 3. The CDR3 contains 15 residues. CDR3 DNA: TGCAGTGCTAGAGCTAGCGGGAGTGTCTACAATGAGCAGTTCTTC. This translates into CSARASGSVYNEQFF.

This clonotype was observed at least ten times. This CDR3 is CATQGGARETQYF. CDR3 in DNA: TGTGCCACCCAAGGGGGGGCGCGGGAGACCCAGTACTTC. This chain joins TRBV6-2 or TRBV6-3 and TRBJ2-5; TRBD2 might be the D (7 bases). The CDR3 is made up of 13 amino acids. The germline gives CDR1 MNHEY, CDR2 SVGEGT. Between the trimmed V and J ends, which lost 10 bases and 5 bases, there was a span of 17 bases.

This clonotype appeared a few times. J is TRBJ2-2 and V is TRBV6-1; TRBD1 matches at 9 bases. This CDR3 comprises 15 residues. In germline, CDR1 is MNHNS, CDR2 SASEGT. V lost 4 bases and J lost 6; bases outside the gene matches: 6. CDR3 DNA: TGTGCCAGCAGTGGGCGGGACAGGGATGCCGGGGAGCTGTTTTTT. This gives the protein CASSGRDRDAGELFF.

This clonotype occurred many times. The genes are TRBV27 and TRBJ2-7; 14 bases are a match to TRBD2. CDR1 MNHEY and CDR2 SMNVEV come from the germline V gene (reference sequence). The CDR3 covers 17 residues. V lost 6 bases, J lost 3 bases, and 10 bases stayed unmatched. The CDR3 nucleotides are TGTGCCAGCAGGGGGACTAGCGGGAGCACATTATTCTACGAGCAGTACTTC. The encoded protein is CASRGTSGSTLFYEQYF.